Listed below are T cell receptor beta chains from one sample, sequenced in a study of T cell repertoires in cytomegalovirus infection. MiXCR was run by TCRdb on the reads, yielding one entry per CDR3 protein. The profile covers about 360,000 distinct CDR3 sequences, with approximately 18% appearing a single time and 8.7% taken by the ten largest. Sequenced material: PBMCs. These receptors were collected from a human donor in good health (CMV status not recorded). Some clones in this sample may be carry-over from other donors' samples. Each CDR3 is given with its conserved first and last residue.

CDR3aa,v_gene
CASSQVGQALVTQYF,TRBV4-3
CASSQGPDRGFGYTF,TRBV6-1
CATSRESSLTSGYTDTQYF,TRBV15
CASSLGLSGGYTF,TRBV7-2
CASSASGQGVSPLHF,TRBV7-2
CSVEKRGTDTQYF,TRBV29-1
CASSTHGGALYNEQFF,TRBV7-2
CASSLGSLQGEYGYTF,TRBV7-8
CAGIQGVGTEAFF,TRBV6-1
CATSDLRGEKLFF,TRBV24-1
CASSEARSGNEQFF,TRBV6-1
CASSYRRRLTGQASLEQYF,TRBV6-2/TRBV6-3
CASSRGQYEQYF,TRBV7-9
CASSSARTVGNYEQYF,TRBV12-3/TRBV12-4
CASSWDTGEGNQPQHF,TRBV12-3/TRBV12-4
CVSSQVEGWVRGELFF,TRBV7-2
CASSRRVNTEAFF,TRBV3-1
CASSSRQGARRDTGELFF,TRBV11-2
CASSLMASVNEQFF,TRBV7-2
CALHYGSSSYNEQFF,TRBV25-1
CASSRTGRSTGELFF,TRBV28
CASRKTYSGTDTQYF,TRBV7-9
CSGGEAGAYEQYF,TRBV20-1
CASSQDSSSGANVLTF,TRBV4-3
CSAPGTRTDTQYF,TRBV20-1
CAGDRGRGEYRQYF,TRBV6-2/TRBV6-3
CASSERDSYNEQFF,TRBV2
CASSLVRDRIHGELFF,TRBV7-2
CASSEAVREKLFF,TRBV2
CSAPKGGLAGFHEQYF,TRBV20-1
CASSGSLTGELFF,TRBV6-1
CASSLGGERSYEQYF,TRBV11-2
CASSFGRTVIYEQYF,TRBV12-3/TRBV12-4
CASSLTPGTGETYEQYF,TRBV28
CASSYDAPGEQYF,TRBV5-4
CSARPLTGGSETQYF,TRBV20-1
CASSLGGTGSYEQYF,TRBV28
CASNQQGLNTEAFF,TRBV3-1
CASSSRGQVDTEAFF,TRBV6-1
CASSWTGEQPQHF,TRBV2
CASSSRGASTDTQYF,TRBV7-2
CASSSPTGTGGEWSNQPQHF,TRBV12-3/TRBV12-4
CASSQRGGLDTQYF,TRBV25-1
CASSPGSKETQYF,TRBV18
CASVPPTGGGGVDTQYF,TRBV2
CASSQDAGVSYNEQFF,TRBV4-3
CASSLDWDRETQYF,TRBV28
CASSFGRGETRYF,TRBV12-3/TRBV12-4
CASSFFGGVYNSPLHF,TRBV7-9
CASSLNFQGAEAFF,TRBV4-1